This T cell receptor (beta chain) was recorded in a study of shared clonotypes between healthy human individuals. Details on this clone: Other DNA variants within this sample encode the same CDR3.

Cells designated naive CD8 were CD45RO-negative and were positively selected for CCR7, with terminally differentiated effector memory CD45RA+ cells excluded. All donors qualified as healthy HIV-negative adults and had experienced no recent acute infections or vaccinations. Donors were Caucasian adults residing in Nashville, Tennessee, USA. Trimming cost V 3 bases and J 2 bases, with 2 bases left between them. The length of the CDR3 is 11 residues. CDR1 and CDR2 from the germline V gene are WSHSY and SAAADI. Sequencing was performed with immunoSEQ multiplex PCR; in TCRdb, only in-frame clones are kept and a portion is missing. This sample has about 2 million clones, with approximately 94% found just once.

The origin of this receptor is a man between 18 and 35 years old in good health. The specimen was naive CD8+ T cells sorted from blood. The J gene is TRBJ2-7, the V gene TRBV10-2; no definite D call. Here the CDR3 DNA reads TGCGCCAGCAGTGACCCCTACGAGCAGTACTTC. Residues: CASSDPYEQYF.